Listed below are T cell receptor beta chains from one sample, sequenced in a study of T cells in Graves' hyperthyroidism and ophthalmopathy. TCRdb re-analysed the multiplex PCR reads in MiXCR, keeping a single row per CDR3 protein. Among a few hundred thousand distinct CDR3 sequences, 18% were seen once, and the ten largest hold about half. Sequenced: blood. These receptors were taken from a woman in her forties or fifties with Graves' hyperthyroidism. Each CDR3 is given with its conserved first and last residue. Fields, in order: CDR3 DNA, CDR3 protein, V gene, J gene, clone size, D gene. The D gene is left open where the match is weak. Size is stated for part of the rows, as once, few or many counts, or as a class when the clone is expanded.

cdr3_nt: TGTGCCAGCCTAGCGGGAGTCGGGGAGCTGTTTTTT
cdr3_aa: CASLAGVGELFF
v_call: TRBV11-2
j_call: TRBJ2-2
clone_size: few
d_call: TRBD2

cdr3_nt: TGTGCCAGCAGTTTATCGGGGGGGAGTCAAGAGACCCAGTACTTC
cdr3_aa: CASSLSGGSQETQYF
v_call: TRBV11-2
j_call: TRBJ2-5
clone_size: -
d_call: TRBD2

cdr3_nt: TGTGCCAGCAGCAGAGATTCTAGCGGGGGGGACACAGATACGCAGTATTTT
cdr3_aa: CASSRDSSGGDTDTQYF
v_call: TRBV7-2
j_call: TRBJ2-3
clone_size: -
d_call: TRBD2

cdr3_nt: TGTGCCACAGCGGGACAGGAGGACACTGAAGCTTTCTTT
cdr3_aa: CATAGQEDTEAFF
v_call: TRBV10-3
j_call: TRBJ1-1
clone_size: many
d_call: TRBD1

cdr3_nt: TGTGCCAGCAGTGAAGACATATGGAACACTGAAGCTTTCTTT
cdr3_aa: CASSEDIWNTEAFF
v_call: TRBV2
j_call: TRBJ1-1
clone_size: many
d_call: -

cdr3_nt: TGTGCCAGCAGTCCGCGGGGTAGCGGCAGACCCTACGAGCAGTACTTC
cdr3_aa: CASSPRGSGRPYEQYF
v_call: TRBV28
j_call: TRBJ2-7
clone_size: -
d_call: -

cdr3_nt: TGTGCCAGCATCGCCGGGACAAGCAATCAGCCCCAGCATTTT
cdr3_aa: CASIAGTSNQPQHF
v_call: TRBV12-3/TRBV12-4
j_call: TRBJ1-5
clone_size: many
d_call: -

cdr3_nt: TGTGCCAGCAGCCTGACAGAGGTGGAAGAGACCCAGTACTTC
cdr3_aa: CASSLTEVEETQYF
v_call: TRBV11-2
j_call: TRBJ2-5
clone_size: -
d_call: -

cdr3_nt: TGCGCCAGCAGAAGGGGCCTCGTCGGCGGGGATTACAATGAGCAGTTCTTC
cdr3_aa: CASRRGLVGGDYNEQFF
v_call: TRBV4-1
j_call: TRBJ2-1
clone_size: -
d_call: -

cdr3_nt: TGTGCCAGCATCGCCACAGGGCTGGATACGCAGTATTTT
cdr3_aa: CASIATGLDTQYF
v_call: TRBV6-1
j_call: TRBJ2-3
clone_size: many
d_call: -

cdr3_nt: TGTGCCAGCAGCCCTCGGGGGGGGCTCGCGAACACCGGGGAGCTGTTTTTT
cdr3_aa: CASSPRGGLANTGELFF
v_call: TRBV6-1
j_call: TRBJ2-2
clone_size: few
d_call: TRBD2

cdr3_nt: TGTGCCAGCAAAGAGACGGGCCCCGCAGATACGCAGTATTTT
cdr3_aa: CASKETGPADTQYF
v_call: TRBV2
j_call: TRBJ2-3
clone_size: many
d_call: -

cdr3_nt: TGCAGTGCTAACAGCGGGGGGGCTCGATCCTACAATGAGCAGTTCTTC
cdr3_aa: CSANSGGARSYNEQFF
v_call: TRBV20-1
j_call: TRBJ2-1
clone_size: many
d_call: TRBD2

cdr3_nt: TGTGCCAGCAGCGTAGGAGGGGGAGCTAACTATGGCTACACCTTC
cdr3_aa: CASSVGGGANYGYTF
v_call: TRBV9
j_call: TRBJ1-2
clone_size: many
d_call: -

cdr3_nt: TGTGCCAGCAGCTCCATACATAGGGGCTATGGCTACACCTTC
cdr3_aa: CASSSIHRGYGYTF
v_call: TRBV6-1
j_call: TRBJ1-2
clone_size: -
d_call: -

cdr3_nt: TGCAGTGCCATTTGGGGGGACAGGGGGAAGGCATACAATGAGCAGTTCTTC
cdr3_aa: CSAIWGDRGKAYNEQFF
v_call: TRBV20-1
j_call: TRBJ2-1
clone_size: many
d_call: TRBD1

cdr3_nt: TGTGCCAGCAGCCAAGGGACAATTGGAACCGGGGAGCTGTTTTTT
cdr3_aa: CASSQGTIGTGELFF
v_call: TRBV3-1
j_call: TRBJ2-2
clone_size: -
d_call: -

cdr3_nt: TGTGCCAGCAGTTCCGGCGGGAGGGCAGATACGCAGTATTTT
cdr3_aa: CASSSGGRADTQYF
v_call: TRBV28
j_call: TRBJ2-3
clone_size: many
d_call: TRBD2

cdr3_nt: TGCGCCAGCAGCTGGACAGGGGCACTCACCGGGGAGCTGTTTTTT
cdr3_aa: CASSWTGALTGELFF
v_call: TRBV5-1
j_call: TRBJ2-2
clone_size: -
d_call: TRBD1

cdr3_nt: TGCGCCAGCAGCTCCGAGGGGGGAATTGAAGCTTTCTTT
cdr3_aa: CASSSEGGIEAFF
v_call: TRBV5-1
j_call: TRBJ1-1
clone_size: many
d_call: -

cdr3_nt: TGTGCCAGCCGCGATAGGGAGGTAGCTGAAGCTTTCTTT
cdr3_aa: CASRDREVAEAFF
v_call: TRBV6-1
j_call: TRBJ1-1
clone_size: -
d_call: -

cdr3_nt: TGTGCCAGCAGCCATGGGTTCAATCAGCCCCAGCATTTT
cdr3_aa: CASSHGFNQPQHF
v_call: TRBV14
j_call: TRBJ1-5
clone_size: few
d_call: -

cdr3_nt: TGTGCCAGTAGTCAAGCCCGGGCCTACGAGCAGTACTTC
cdr3_aa: CASSQARAYEQYF
v_call: TRBV19
j_call: TRBJ2-7
clone_size: few
d_call: -

cdr3_nt: TGTGCCAGCAGCTACGTTTCCAATTCACCCCTCCACTTT
cdr3_aa: CASSYVSNSPLHF
v_call: TRBV6-5
j_call: TRBJ1-6
clone_size: -
d_call: -

cdr3_nt: TGTGCCACCAGCAGAGACCGAGCAATCGGAAACACCATATATTTT
cdr3_aa: CATSRDRAIGNTIYF
v_call: TRBV15
j_call: TRBJ1-3
clone_size: few
d_call: -

cdr3_nt: TGTGCCAGCAGCTTAGCGCCGGAGGGTACGCAGTATTTT
cdr3_aa: CASSLAPEGTQYF
v_call: TRBV7-2
j_call: TRBJ2-3
clone_size: -
d_call: -

cdr3_nt: TGTGCCAGCAGCCTATTTGGGGGCGGCACAGATACGCAGTATTTT
cdr3_aa: CASSLFGGGTDTQYF
v_call: TRBV7-9
j_call: TRBJ2-3
clone_size: -
d_call: -

cdr3_nt: TGTGCCAGCAGCCGTTCGGTAGTAGATCAGCCCCAGCATTTT
cdr3_aa: CASSRSVVDQPQHF
v_call: TRBV28
j_call: TRBJ1-5
clone_size: many
d_call: -

cdr3_nt: TGTGCCAGCAGCTTTAGACCACCCCTGCGGGGGGGATTCACAGATACGCAGTATTTT
cdr3_aa: CASSFRPPLRGGFTDTQYF
v_call: TRBV7-2
j_call: TRBJ2-3
clone_size: -
d_call: TRBD2

cdr3_nt: TGTGCCAGCAGGCGGGACGAATCCTACGAGCAGTACTTC
cdr3_aa: CASRRDESYEQYF
v_call: TRBV12-3/TRBV12-4
j_call: TRBJ2-7
clone_size: many
d_call: -

cdr3_nt: TGCGCCAGCAGCTTGTGGGGACCCAAGAAGGGGTGGGACACTGAAGCTTTCTTT
cdr3_aa: CASSLWGPKKGWDTEAFF
v_call: TRBV5-1
j_call: TRBJ1-1
clone_size: many
d_call: -

cdr3_nt: TGTGCCAGCGGGCGGACAGGGGGCTACGAGCAGTACTTC
cdr3_aa: CASGRTGGYEQYF
v_call: TRBV5-6
j_call: TRBJ2-7
clone_size: -
d_call: TRBD1

cdr3_nt: TGTGCCTGGGGGGCAGGGTATGGCTACACCTTC
cdr3_aa: CAWGAGYGYTF
v_call: TRBV30
j_call: TRBJ1-2
clone_size: -
d_call: -

cdr3_nt: TGTGCCAGCAGTGAAGAAGGGTTTGGTCAGCCCCAGCATTTT
cdr3_aa: CASSEEGFGQPQHF
v_call: TRBV2
j_call: TRBJ1-5
clone_size: few
d_call: -

cdr3_nt: TGTGCCATCACCGTACGGGGGTCCCACACAGATACGCAGTATTTT
cdr3_aa: CAITVRGSHTDTQYF
v_call: TRBV10-3
j_call: TRBJ2-3
clone_size: -
d_call: -

cdr3_nt: TGCGCCAGCAGCTGGACCCGATATAATGAGCAGTTCTTC
cdr3_aa: CASSWTRYNEQFF
v_call: TRBV5-1
j_call: TRBJ2-1
clone_size: -
d_call: -

cdr3_nt: TGTGCCAGCTCACCACCGGCGGGAAAGCAGTTCTTC
cdr3_aa: CASSPPAGKQFF
v_call: TRBV18
j_call: TRBJ2-1
clone_size: -
d_call: -

cdr3_nt: TGTGCCAGCAGCTCCCTAGCGGCCACCTACAATGAGCAGTACTTC
cdr3_aa: CASSSLAATYNEQYF
v_call: TRBV9
j_call: TRBJ2-7
clone_size: -
d_call: TRBD2

cdr3_nt: TGTGCCAGCGCGCGCGGGGTATCAGATACGCAGTATTTT
cdr3_aa: CASARGVSDTQYF
v_call: TRBV12-3/TRBV12-4
j_call: TRBJ2-3
clone_size: -
d_call: -

cdr3_nt: TGTGCCACCAGAGCGGACAGGAATAATGAAAAACTGTTTTTT
cdr3_aa: CATRADRNNEKLFF
v_call: TRBV2
j_call: TRBJ1-4
clone_size: few
d_call: TRBD1

cdr3_nt: TGCAGCGTCGGCGGGACAGAAAGTGGCTACACCTTC
cdr3_aa: CSVGGTESGYTF
v_call: TRBV29-1
j_call: TRBJ1-2
clone_size: few
d_call: TRBD1

cdr3_nt: TGTGCCAGCAGCTCCTCGGGACAGTACAATGAGCAGTTCTTC
cdr3_aa: CASSSSGQYNEQFF
v_call: TRBV13
j_call: TRBJ2-1
clone_size: -
d_call: TRBD1

cdr3_nt: TGCAGTGCTAGTTGGGGGTCTGCTGAAGCTTTCTTT
cdr3_aa: CSASWGSAEAFF
v_call: TRBV20-1
j_call: TRBJ1-1
clone_size: few
d_call: -

cdr3_nt: TGTGCCAGCAGCCGACTACAGGGTGGGGAGACAGATACGCAGTATTTT
cdr3_aa: CASSRLQGGETDTQYF
v_call: TRBV28
j_call: TRBJ2-3
clone_size: -
d_call: -

cdr3_nt: TGTGCCAGCAGCTTGAGGTCAGGGGGCCAGCCCCAGCATTTT
cdr3_aa: CASSLRSGGQPQHF
v_call: TRBV5-5
j_call: TRBJ1-5
clone_size: -
d_call: TRBD1

cdr3_nt: TGTGCCAGCATGTGGGTGGGAAGTGAAAAACTGTTTTTT
cdr3_aa: CASMWVGSEKLFF
v_call: TRBV6-1
j_call: TRBJ1-4
clone_size: few
d_call: -

cdr3_nt: TGTGCCAGCAGCCTCGGACTGACCTACACAGATACGCAGTATTTT
cdr3_aa: CASSLGLTYTDTQYF
v_call: TRBV3-1
j_call: TRBJ2-3
clone_size: -
d_call: -

cdr3_nt: TGTGCCATCAGTGTGATGGGGGGGCAGCCCCAGCATTTT
cdr3_aa: CAISVMGGQPQHF
v_call: TRBV10-3
j_call: TRBJ1-5
clone_size: -
d_call: -

cdr3_nt: TGCGCCAGCAGCTTGGGTGGACAGGGATTAGATACGCAGTATTTT
cdr3_aa: CASSLGGQGLDTQYF
v_call: TRBV5-1
j_call: TRBJ2-3
clone_size: many
d_call: TRBD1

cdr3_nt: TGTGCCAGAAGGGGGGCAGGGGGTTTCTACGAGCAGTACTTC
cdr3_aa: CARRGAGGFYEQYF
v_call: TRBV11-2
j_call: TRBJ2-7
clone_size: few
d_call: -

cdr3_nt: TGTGCCAGCAGTTCGGCCTTAAATGAAAAACTGTTTTTT
cdr3_aa: CASSSALNEKLFF
v_call: TRBV6-1
j_call: TRBJ1-4
clone_size: -
d_call: -

cdr3_nt: TGTGCCAGCAGCGAAACCGGGACAGAATCCTATGGCTACACCTTC
cdr3_aa: CASSETGTESYGYTF
v_call: TRBV5-5
j_call: TRBJ1-2
clone_size: many
d_call: TRBD1

cdr3_nt: TGTGCCAGCAGCGTAGAACAAGACACTGAAGCTTTCTTT
cdr3_aa: CASSVEQDTEAFF
v_call: TRBV9
j_call: TRBJ1-1
clone_size: -
d_call: -

cdr3_nt: TGCAGCGTTGAAGATCGAGGGGGTTCGCCCTACGAGCAGTACTTC
cdr3_aa: CSVEDRGGSPYEQYF
v_call: TRBV29-1
j_call: TRBJ2-7
clone_size: -
d_call: -

cdr3_nt: TGTGCCAGCAGCTTAAGGGCGGGGACTGAAGCTTTCTTT
cdr3_aa: CASSLRAGTEAFF
v_call: TRBV7-3
j_call: TRBJ1-1
clone_size: -
d_call: -

cdr3_nt: TGCAGCGCGGCGACTAAGCGGTTCACAGATACGCAGTATTTT
cdr3_aa: CSAATKRFTDTQYF
v_call: TRBV29-1
j_call: TRBJ2-3
clone_size: many
d_call: -